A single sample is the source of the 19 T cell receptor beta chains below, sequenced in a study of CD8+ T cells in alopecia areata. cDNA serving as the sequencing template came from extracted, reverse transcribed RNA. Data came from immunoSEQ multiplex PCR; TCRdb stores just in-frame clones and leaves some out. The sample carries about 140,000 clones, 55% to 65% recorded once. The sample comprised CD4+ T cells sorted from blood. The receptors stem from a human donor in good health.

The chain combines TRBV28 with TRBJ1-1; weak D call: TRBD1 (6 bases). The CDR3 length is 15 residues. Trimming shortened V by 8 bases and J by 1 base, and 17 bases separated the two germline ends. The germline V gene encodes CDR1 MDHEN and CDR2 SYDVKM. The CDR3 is CASGGHRRGNTEAFF. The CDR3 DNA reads TGTGCCAGCGGGGGACACCGGCGAGGGAACACTGAAGCTTTCTTT.

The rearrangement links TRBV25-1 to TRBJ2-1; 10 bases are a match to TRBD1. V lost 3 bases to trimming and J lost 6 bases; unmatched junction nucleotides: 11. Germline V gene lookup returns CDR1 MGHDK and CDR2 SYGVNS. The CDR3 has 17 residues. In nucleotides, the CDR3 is TGTGCCAGCAGTGAGCCGAAGATCGGACAGGGGGTCAATGAGCAGTTCTTC. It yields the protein CASSEPKIGQGVNEQFF.

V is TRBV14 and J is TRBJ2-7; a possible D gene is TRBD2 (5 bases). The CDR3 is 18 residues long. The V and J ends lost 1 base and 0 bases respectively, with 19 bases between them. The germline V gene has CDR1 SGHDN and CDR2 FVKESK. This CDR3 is CASSQGRMVRLYSYEQYF. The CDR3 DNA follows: TGTGCCAGCAGCCAAGGGAGGATGGTTCGCCTCTACTCCTACGAGCAGTACTTC.

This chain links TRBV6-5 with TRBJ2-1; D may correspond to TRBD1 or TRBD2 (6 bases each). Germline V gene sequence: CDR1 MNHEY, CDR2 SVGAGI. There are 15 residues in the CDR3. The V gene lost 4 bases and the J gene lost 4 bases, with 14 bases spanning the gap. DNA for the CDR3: TGTGCCAGCAGTTTGAGGGGGGCGATTTACAATGAGCAGTTCTTC. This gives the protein CASSLRGAIYNEQFF.

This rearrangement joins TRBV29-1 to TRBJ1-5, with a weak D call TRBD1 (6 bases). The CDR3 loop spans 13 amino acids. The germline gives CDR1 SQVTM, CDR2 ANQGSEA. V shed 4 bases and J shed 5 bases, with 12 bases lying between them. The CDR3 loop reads CSVVGGTDQPQHF. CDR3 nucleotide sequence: TGCAGCGTTGTAGGGGGGACTGATCAGCCCCAGCATTTT.

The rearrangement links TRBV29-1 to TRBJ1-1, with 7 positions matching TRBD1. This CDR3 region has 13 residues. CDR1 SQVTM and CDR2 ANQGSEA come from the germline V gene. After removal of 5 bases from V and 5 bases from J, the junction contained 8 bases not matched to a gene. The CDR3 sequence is CSVKPGGSTEAFF. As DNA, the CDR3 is TGCAGCGTTAAACCAGGGGGGTCTACTGAAGCTTTCTTT.

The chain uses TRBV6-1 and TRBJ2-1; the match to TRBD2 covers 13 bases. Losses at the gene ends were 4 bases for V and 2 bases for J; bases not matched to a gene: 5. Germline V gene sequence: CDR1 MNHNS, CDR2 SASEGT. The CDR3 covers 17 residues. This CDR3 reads CASSVRLAGGPYNEQFF. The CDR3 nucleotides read TGTGCCAGCAGTGTACGACTAGCGGGAGGTCCCTACAATGAGCAGTTCTTC.

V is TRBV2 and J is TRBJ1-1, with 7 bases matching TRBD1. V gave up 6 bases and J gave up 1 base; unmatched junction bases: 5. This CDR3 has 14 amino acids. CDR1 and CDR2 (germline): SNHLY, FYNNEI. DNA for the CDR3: TGTGCCAGCAGAACACAGGGGACGAACACTGAAGCTTTCTTT. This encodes CASRTQGTNTEAFF.

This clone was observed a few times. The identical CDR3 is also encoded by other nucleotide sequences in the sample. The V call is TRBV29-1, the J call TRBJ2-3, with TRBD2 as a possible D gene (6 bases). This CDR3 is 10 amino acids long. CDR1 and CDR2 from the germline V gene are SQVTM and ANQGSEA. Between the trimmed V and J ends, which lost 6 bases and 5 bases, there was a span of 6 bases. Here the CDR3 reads CSVAGDTQYF. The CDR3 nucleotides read TGCAGCGTAGCGGGAGATACGCAGTATTTT.

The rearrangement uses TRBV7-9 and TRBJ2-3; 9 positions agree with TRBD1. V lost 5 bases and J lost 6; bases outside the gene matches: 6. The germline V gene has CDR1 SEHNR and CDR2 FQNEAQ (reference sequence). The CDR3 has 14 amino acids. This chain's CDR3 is CASSIQGAPDTQYF. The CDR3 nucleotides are TGTGCCAGCAGCATACAGGGGGCGCCCGATACGCAGTATTTT.

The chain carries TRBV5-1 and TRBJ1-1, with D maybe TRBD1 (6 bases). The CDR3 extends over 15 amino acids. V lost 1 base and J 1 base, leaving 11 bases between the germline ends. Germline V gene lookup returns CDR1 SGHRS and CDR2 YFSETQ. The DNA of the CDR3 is TGCGCCAGCAGCTTGTATGGGACAAAGAACACTGAAGCTTTCTTT. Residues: CASSLYGTKNTEAFF.

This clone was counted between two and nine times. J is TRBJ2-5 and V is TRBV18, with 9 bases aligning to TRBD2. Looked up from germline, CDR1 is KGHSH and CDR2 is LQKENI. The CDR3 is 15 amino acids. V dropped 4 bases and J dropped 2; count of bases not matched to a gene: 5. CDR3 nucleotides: TGTGCCAGCTCACTGGTCACTAGCGGGCAAGAGACCCAGTACTTC. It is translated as CASSLVTSGQETQYF.

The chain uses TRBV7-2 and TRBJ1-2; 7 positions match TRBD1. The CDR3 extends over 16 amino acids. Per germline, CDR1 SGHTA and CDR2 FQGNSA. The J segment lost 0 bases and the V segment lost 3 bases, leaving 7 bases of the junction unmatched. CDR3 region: CASSFGGQRANYGYTF. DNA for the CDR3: TGTGCCAGCAGCTTTGGGGGACAGAGGGCTAACTATGGCTACACCTTC.

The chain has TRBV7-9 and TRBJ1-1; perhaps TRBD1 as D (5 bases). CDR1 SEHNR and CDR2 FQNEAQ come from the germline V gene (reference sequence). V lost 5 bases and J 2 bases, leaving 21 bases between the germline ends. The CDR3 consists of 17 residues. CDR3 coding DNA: TGTGCCAGCAGCCTCCAGCCCCTCTGGACAAGTAACACTGAAGCTTTCTTT. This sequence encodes CASSLQPLWTSNTEAFF.

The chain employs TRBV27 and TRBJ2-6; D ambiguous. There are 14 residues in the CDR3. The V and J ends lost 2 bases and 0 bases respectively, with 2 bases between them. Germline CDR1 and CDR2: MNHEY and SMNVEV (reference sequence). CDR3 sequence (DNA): TGTGCCAGCAGTTTACACTCTGGGGCCAACGTCCTGACTTTC. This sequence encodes CASSLHSGANVLTF.

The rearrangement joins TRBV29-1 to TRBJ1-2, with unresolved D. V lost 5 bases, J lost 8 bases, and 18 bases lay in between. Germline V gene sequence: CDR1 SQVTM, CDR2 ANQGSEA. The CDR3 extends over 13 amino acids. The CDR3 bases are TGCAGCGTTACACCTCGGTTTCGGGAAGGCTACACCTTC. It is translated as CSVTPRFREGYTF.

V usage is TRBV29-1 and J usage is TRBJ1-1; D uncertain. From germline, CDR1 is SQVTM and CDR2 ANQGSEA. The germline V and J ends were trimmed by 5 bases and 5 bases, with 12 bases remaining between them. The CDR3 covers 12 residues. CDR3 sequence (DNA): TGCAGCGTTTGTGTTGTCGGAACTGAAGCTTTCTTT. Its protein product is CSVCVVGTEAFF.

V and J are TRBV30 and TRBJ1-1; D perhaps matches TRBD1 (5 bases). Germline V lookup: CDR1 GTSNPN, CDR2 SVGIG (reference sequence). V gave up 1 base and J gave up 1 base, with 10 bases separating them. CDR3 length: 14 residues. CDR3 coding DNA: TGTGCCTGGAGTGGGACCGGGGCGAACACTGAAGCTTTCTTT. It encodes CAWSGTGANTEAFF.

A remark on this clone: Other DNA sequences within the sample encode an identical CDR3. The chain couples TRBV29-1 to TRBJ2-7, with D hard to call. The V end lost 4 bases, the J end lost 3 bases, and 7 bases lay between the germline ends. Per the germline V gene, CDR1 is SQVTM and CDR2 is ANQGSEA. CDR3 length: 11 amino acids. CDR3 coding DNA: TGCAGCGTTGGCAGAGGCTACGAGCAGTACTTC. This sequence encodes CSVGRGYEQYF.